The clone carrying this TCR beta chain was seen more than once but under ten times. Its antigen remains unidentified. The PCR had 60 Vbeta and 13 Jbeta primers. Some clones are missing from TCRdb's copy, which holds only in-frame ones; the method was immunoSEQ multiplex PCR. The table has around 220,000 clones, about 70% seen once. This sample is drawn from a study of cytomegalovirus exposure and HLA in healthy donors. Study conclusions and caveats: It was likely that a cluster of highly shared sequence variants was a sequencing artifact.

This CDR3 region has 17 residues. In germline, CDR1 is SQVTM, CDR2 ANQGSEA. V trimming: 6 bases; J trimming: 1 base; junction bases outside the gene matches: 12. Source material: PBMCs. This sequence joins TRBV29-1 and TRBJ2-1; 10 bases fit TRBD2. The TCR comes from a woman aged 25 to 39 in good health and CMV-seronegative. CDR3 loop: CSVYGEREGRSYNEQFF. CDR3 DNA: TGCAGCGTCTACGGGGAGCGGGAGGGCCGTTCCTACAATGAGCAGTTCTTC.